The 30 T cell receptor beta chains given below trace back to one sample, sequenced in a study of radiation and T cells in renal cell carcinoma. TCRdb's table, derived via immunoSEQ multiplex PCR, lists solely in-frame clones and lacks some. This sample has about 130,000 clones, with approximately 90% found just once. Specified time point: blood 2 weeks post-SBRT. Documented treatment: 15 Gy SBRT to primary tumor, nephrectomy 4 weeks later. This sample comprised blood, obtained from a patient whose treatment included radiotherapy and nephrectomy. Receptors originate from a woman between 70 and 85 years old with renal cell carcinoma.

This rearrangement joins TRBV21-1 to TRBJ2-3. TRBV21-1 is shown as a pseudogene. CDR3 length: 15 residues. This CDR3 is CASSKGDLRTDTQYF. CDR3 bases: TGTGCCAGCAGCAAAGGGGACCTACGCACAGATACGCAGTATTTT.

The CDR3 loop reads CASSPDRGGLYEQYF. The CDR3 DNA follows: TGTGCCAGCAGCCCGGACAGGGGCGGGTTGTACGAGCAGTACTTC. V gene TRBV14 combines with J gene TRBJ2-7, with 9 bases matching TRBD1. V lost 4 bases to trimming and J lost 4 bases; unmatched junction nucleotides: 8. The CDR3 consists of 15 residues. The V gene's germline CDR1 is SGHDN and CDR2 FVKESK.

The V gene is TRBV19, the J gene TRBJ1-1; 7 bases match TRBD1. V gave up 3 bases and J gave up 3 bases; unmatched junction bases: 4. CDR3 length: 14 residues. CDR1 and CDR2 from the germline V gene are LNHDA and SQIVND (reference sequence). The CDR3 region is CASSMSGGDTEAFF. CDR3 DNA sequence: TGTGCCAGTAGTATGTCAGGGGGAGACACTGAAGCTTTCTTT. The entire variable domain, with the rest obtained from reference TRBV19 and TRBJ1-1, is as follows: DGGITQSPKYLFRKEGQNVTLSCEQNLNHDAMYWYRQDPGQGLRLIYYSQIVNDFQKGDIAEGYSVSREKKESFPLTVTSAQKNPTAFYLCASSMSGGDTEAFFGQGTRLTVV.

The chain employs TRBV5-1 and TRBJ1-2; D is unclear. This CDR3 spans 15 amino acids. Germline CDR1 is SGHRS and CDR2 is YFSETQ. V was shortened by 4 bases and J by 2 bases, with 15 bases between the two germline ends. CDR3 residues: CASSASIFGNYGYTF. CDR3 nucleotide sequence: TGCGCCAGCAGCGCTAGTATTTTTGGCAACTATGGCTACACCTTC. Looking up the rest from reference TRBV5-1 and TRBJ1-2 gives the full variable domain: KAGVTQTPRYLIKTRGQQVTLSCSPISGHRSVSWYQQTPGQGLQFLFEYFSETQRNKGNFPGRFSGRQFSNSRSEMNVSTLELGDSALYLCASSASIFGNYGYTFGSGTRLTVV.

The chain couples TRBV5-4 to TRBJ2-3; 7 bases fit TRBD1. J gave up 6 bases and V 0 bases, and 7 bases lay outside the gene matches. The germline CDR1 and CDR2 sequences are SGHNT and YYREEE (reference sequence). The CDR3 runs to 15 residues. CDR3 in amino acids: CASSLVGTVGDTQYF. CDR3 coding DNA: TGTGCCAGCAGCTTGGTGGGGACAGTAGGCGATACGCAGTATTTT.

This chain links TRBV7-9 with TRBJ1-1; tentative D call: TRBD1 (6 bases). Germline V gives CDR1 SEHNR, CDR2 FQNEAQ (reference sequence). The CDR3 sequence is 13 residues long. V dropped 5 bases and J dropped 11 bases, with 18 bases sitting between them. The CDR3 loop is CASSQAGGGRAFF. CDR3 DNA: TGTGCCAGCAGCCAGGCCGGGGGGGGCCGGGCTTTCTTT.

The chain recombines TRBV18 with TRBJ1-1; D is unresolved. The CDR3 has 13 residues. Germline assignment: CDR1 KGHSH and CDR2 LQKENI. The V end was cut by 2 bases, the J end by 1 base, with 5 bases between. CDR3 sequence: CASSPVGNTEAFF. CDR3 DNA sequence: TGTGCCAGCTCACCAGTGGGGAACACTGAAGCTTTCTTT.

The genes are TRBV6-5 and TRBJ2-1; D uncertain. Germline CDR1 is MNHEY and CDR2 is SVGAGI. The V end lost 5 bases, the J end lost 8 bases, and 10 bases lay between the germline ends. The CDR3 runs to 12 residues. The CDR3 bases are TGTGCCAGCAGTCCCCGAGGCGATGAGCAGTTCTTC. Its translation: CASSPRGDEQFF.

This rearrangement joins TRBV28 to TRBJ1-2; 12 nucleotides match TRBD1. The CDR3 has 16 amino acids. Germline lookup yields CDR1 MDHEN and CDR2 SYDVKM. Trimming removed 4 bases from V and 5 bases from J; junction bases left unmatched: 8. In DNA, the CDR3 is TGTGCCAGCAGTTCGGGGGCGGGACAGGGGGCGTATGGCTACACCTTC. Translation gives CASSSGAGQGAYGYTF.

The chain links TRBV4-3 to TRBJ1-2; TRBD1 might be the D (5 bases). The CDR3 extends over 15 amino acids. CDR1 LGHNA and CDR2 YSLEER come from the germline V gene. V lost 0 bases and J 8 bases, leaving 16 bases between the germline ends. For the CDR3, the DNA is TGCGCCAGCAGCCAAGATTATGAGGGGTTGGGCGGCTACACCTTC. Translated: CASSQDYEGLGGYTF.

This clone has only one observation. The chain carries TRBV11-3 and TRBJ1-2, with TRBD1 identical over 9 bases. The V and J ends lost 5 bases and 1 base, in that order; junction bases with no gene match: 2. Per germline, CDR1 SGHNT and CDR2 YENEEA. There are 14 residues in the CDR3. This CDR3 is CASSTTGGNYGYTF. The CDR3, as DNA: TGTGCCAGCAGCACGACAGGGGGTAACTATGGCTACACCTTC.

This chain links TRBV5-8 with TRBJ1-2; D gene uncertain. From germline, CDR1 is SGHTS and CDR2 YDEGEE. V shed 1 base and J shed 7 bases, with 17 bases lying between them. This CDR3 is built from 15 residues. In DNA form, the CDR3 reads TGTGCCAGCAGCTTGACCCCCGGGTCAACAGCTGGCTACACCTTC. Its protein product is CASSLTPGSTAGYTF. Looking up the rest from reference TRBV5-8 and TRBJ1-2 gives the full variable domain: EAGVTQSPTHLIKTRGQQATLRCSPISGHTSVYWYQQALGLGLQFLLWYDEGEERNRGNFPPRFSGRQFPNYSSELNVNALELEDSALYLCASSLTPGSTAGYTFGSGTRLTVV.

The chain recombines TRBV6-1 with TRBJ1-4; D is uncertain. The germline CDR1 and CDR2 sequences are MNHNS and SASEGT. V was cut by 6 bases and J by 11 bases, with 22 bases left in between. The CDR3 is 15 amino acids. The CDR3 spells CASSPRTDPTDKLFF. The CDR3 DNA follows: TGTGCCAGCAGCCCGCGGACGGACCCCACGGACAAACTGTTTTTT.

The CDR3 is CASSYPRGRAFF. The CDR3 DNA is TGTGCCAGCAGCTACCCCAGGGGGCGAGCTTTCTTT. J is TRBJ1-1 and V is TRBV11-2; 8 positions agree with TRBD1. The CDR3 length is 12 residues. With 4 bases clipped from V and 10 bases from J, the junction kept 5 bases outside the gene matches. The germline V gene has CDR1 SGHAT and CDR2 FQNNGV.

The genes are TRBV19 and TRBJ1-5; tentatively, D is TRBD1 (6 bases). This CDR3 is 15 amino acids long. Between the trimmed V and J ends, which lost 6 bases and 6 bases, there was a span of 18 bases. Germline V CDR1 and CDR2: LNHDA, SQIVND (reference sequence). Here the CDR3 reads CASRHTGSTGQPQHF. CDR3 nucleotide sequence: TGTGCCAGTAGGCACACAGGGAGTACGGGTCAGCCCCAGCATTTT.

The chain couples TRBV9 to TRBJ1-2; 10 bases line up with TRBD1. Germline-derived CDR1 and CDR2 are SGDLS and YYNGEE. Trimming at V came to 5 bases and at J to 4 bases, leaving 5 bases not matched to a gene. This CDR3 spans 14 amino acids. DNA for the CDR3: TGTGCCAGCAGGAACGACAGGGGGCCCTATGGCTACACCTTC. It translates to CASRNDRGPYGYTF.

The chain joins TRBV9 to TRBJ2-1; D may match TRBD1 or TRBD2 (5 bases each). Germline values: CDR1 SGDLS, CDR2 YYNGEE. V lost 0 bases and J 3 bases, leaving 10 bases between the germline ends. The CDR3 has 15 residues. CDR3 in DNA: TGTGCCAGCAGCGTAGTGGGGGTGAGCTACAATGAGCAGTTCTTC. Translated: CASSVVGVSYNEQFF.

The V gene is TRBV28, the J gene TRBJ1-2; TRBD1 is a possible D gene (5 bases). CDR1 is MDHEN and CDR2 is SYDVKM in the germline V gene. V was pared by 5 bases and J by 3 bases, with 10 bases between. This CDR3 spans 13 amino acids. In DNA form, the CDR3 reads TGTGCCAGCAGTAAGAACAGGTACTATGGCTACACCTTC. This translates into CASSKNRYYGYTF.

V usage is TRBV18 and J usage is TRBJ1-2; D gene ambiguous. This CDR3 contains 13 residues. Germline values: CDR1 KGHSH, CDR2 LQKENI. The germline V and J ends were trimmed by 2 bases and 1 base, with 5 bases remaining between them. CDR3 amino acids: CASSPGSNYGYTF. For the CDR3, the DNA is TGTGCCAGCTCACCAGGGAGTAACTATGGCTACACCTTC.

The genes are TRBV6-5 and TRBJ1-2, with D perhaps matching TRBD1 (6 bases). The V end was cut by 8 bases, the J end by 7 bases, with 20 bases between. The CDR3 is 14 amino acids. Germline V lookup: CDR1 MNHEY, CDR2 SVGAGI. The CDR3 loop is CASSPLEGVGGYTF. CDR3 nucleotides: TGTGCCAGCTCCCCCCTGGAGGGGGTAGGTGGCTACACCTTC.

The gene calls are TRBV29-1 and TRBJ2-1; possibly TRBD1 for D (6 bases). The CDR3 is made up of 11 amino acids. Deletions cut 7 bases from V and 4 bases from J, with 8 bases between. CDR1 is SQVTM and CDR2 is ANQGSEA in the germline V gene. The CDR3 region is CSGTAYNEQFF. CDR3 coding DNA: TGCAGCGGGACAGCTTACAATGAGCAGTTCTTC.

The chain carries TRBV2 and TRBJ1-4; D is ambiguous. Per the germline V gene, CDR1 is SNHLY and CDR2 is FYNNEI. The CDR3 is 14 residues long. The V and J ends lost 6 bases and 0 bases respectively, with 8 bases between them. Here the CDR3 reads CASRGPATNEKLFF. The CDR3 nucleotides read TGTGCCAGCAGAGGACCCGCAACTAATGAAAAACTGTTTTTT.

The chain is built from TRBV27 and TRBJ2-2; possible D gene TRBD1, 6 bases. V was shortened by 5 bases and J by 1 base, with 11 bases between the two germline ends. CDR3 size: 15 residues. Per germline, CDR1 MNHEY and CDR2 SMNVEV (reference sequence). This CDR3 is CASSNWGLNTGELFF. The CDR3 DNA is TGTGCCAGCAGTAACTGGGGGCTGAACACCGGGGAGCTGTTTTTT.

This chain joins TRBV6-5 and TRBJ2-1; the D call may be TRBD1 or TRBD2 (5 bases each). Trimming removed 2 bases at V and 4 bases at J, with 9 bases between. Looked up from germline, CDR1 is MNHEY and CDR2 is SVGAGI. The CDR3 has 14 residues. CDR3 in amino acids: CASSYEGPYNEQFF. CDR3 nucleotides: TGTGCCAGCAGTTACGAGGGGCCTTACAATGAGCAGTTCTTC.

CDR3 region: CSVGQMEAFF. The CDR3 DNA reads TGCAGCGTTGGGCAGATGGAGGCTTTCTTT. The chain joins TRBV29-1 to TRBJ1-1; D call uncertain. The germline V and J ends were trimmed by 4 bases and 11 bases, with 11 bases remaining between them. The CDR3 runs to 10 residues. Germline V gene data show CDR1 as SQVTM and CDR2 as ANQGSEA.

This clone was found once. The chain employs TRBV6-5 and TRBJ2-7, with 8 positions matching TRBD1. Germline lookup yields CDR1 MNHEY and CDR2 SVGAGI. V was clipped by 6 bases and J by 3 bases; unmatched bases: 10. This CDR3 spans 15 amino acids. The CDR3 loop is CASRRTAGGSYEQYF. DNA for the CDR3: TGTGCCAGCAGACGAACGGCAGGGGGCAGCTACGAGCAGTACTTC.

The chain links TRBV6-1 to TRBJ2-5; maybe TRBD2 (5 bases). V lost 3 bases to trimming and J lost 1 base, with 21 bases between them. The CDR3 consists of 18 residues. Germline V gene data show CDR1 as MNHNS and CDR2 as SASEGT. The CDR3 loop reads CASSEEPMETRFQETQYF. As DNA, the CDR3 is TGTGCCAGCAGTGAGGAGCCGATGGAAACTAGGTTCCAAGAGACCCAGTACTTC.

The CDR3 region has the DNA TGTGCCAGCAGTTTTAGGGTTGGGTCACCCCTCCACTTT. This gives the protein CASSFRVGSPLHF. This chain links TRBV27 with TRBJ1-6, with D hard to call. Germline V CDR1 and CDR2: MNHEY, SMNVEV (reference sequence). The ends were cut back, 3 bases at V and 10 bases at J, with 10 bases in the middle. This CDR3 has 13 residues.

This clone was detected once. The CDR3 sequence: CASSRTGAYEQYF. For the CDR3, the DNA is TGTGCCAGCAGCAGGACAGGTGCCTACGAGCAGTACTTC. The rearrangement uses TRBV7-8 and TRBJ2-7; the match to TRBD1 covers 7 bases. The trim removed 5 bases at V and 2 bases at J, leaving 3 bases unmatched. The germline V gene has CDR1 SGHVS and CDR2 FQNEAQ. The CDR3 consists of 13 residues.

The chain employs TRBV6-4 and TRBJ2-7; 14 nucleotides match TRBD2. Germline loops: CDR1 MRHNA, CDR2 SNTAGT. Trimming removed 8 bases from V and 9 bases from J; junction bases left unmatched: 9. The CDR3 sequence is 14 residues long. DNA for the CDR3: TGTGCCAGCGAGGGACTAGCGGGGGCCCCTGCGCAGTACTTC. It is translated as CASEGLAGAPAQYF.